This TCR beta chain was captured by sequencing in a study of T cell responses to AZD1222 COVID-19 vaccine. Whole-study results and caveats: Most donors were white British, females outnumbered males, and clonal diversity was possibly underestimated. At 160-218 and 743-854, vaccine-associated CD4 TCRs were dominant, and they spanned spike. Nearly half of spike-specific TCRs reportedly target variant regions that are unmutated in the B.1.351 and B.1.1.7 variants.

Note on this clone: The antigen is unknown.

Trimming left V 6 bases short and J 7 bases short, with 13 bases between. The CDR3 has 14 residues. The germline CDR1 and CDR2 sequences are MGHDK and SYGVNS. Using immunoSEQ multiplex PCR, the repertoire was profiled, and TCRdb retains in-frame clones only, with some absent. The repertoire holds over 150,000 clones, with approximately 90% as singletons. V is TRBV25-1 and J is TRBJ1-6; a possible D gene is TRBD1 (5 bases). The TCR originated in an adult in good health. Sequences were derived from peripheral blood, sampled on day 0 of AZD1222 vaccination. CDR3 in amino acids: CASSPGATNSPLHF. The CDR3 bases are TGTGCCAGCAGCCCCGGGGCCACAAATTCACCCCTCCACTTT.